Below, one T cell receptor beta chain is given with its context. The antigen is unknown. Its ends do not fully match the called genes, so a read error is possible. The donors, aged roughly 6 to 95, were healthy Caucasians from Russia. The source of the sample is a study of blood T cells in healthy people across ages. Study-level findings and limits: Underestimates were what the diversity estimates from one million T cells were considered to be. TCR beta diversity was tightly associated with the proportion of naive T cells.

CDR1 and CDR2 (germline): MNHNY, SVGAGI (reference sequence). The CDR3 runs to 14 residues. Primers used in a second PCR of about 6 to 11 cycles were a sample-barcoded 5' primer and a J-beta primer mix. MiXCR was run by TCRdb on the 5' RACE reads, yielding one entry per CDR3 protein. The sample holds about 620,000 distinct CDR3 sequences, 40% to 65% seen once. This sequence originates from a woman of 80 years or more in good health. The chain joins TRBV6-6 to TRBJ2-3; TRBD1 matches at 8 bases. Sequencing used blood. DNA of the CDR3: TGTGCCATCAGTGGGACAGGATTCACAGATACGCAGTATTTT. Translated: CAISGTGFTDTQYF.